This is a list of T cell receptor beta chains from one sample in a study of post-analysis software for immune sequencing data. TCRdb used MiXCR to reprocess the PCR reads, holding one entry per CDR3 protein. This sample has hundreds of thousands of distinct CDR3 sequences, with roughly three fifths found just once. The specimen was blood. The source is a girl aged 2 to 10 with multiple sclerosis. Each CDR3 is given with its conserved first and last residue. The order of the fields is V gene, clone size, J gene, D gene, CDR3 protein, CDR3 DNA. A D gene is named only where the DNA matches it firmly. Rows give clone size only sometimes, using once, few, many, or a class for an expanded clone.

V: TRBV12-3/TRBV12-4; size: .; J: TRBJ2-3; D: TRBD2; CDR3: CASRPFRTSGGITDTQYF; DNA: TGTGCCAGCAGACCCTTTAGGACTAGCGGGGGAATCACAGATACGCAGTATTTT
V: TRBV7-9; size: once; J: TRBJ1-1; D: .; CDR3: CASSRNRPNTEAFF; DNA: TGTGCCAGTTCCCGGAACAGGCCGAACACTGAAGCTTTCTTT
V: TRBV11-3; size: once; J: TRBJ2-1; D: TRBD2; CDR3: CASSPGTSGRSNEQFF; DNA: TGTGCCAGCAGCCCGGGGACTAGCGGACGGTCTAATGAGCAGTTCTTC
V: TRBV6-5; size: .; J: TRBJ2-5; D: .; CDR3: CASSYGAVVSQETQYF; DNA: TGTGCCAGCAGTTACGGGGCGGTGGTTTCCCAAGAGACCCAGTACTTC
V: TRBV7-2; size: .; J: TRBJ2-7; D: TRBD1; CDR3: CASRSRQGAIYEQYF; DNA: TGTGCCAGCAGGTCCAGACAGGGGGCGATCTACGAGCAGTACTTC
V: TRBV12-3/TRBV12-4; size: .; J: TRBJ2-3; D: TRBD2; CDR3: CASSPAGTSGFTDTQYF; DNA: TGTGCCAGCAGTCCCGCCGGGACTAGCGGCTTCACAGATACGCAGTATTTT
V: TRBV6-5; size: few; J: TRBJ2-1; D: TRBD2; CDR3: CASKPAGDYNEQFF; DNA: TGTGCCAGCAAACCAGCGGGGGACTACAATGAGCAGTTCTTC
V: TRBV7-9; size: .; J: TRBJ2-4; D: TRBD1; CDR3: CASSRQGVRIQYF; DNA: TGTGCCAGCAGCCGCCAGGGGGTGCGCATTCAGTACTTC
V: TRBV27; size: once; J: TRBJ1-5; D: .; CDR3: CASSLRGWDRPQHF; DNA: TGTGCCAGCAGTTTGCGGGGGTGGGATAGGCCCCAGCATTTT
V: TRBV7-9; size: once; J: TRBJ1-1; D: .; CDR3: CASSALMGSEAFF; DNA: TGTGCCAGCAGCGCCCTCATGGGATCCGAAGCTTTCTTT
V: TRBV29-1; size: .; J: TRBJ1-4; D: .; CDR3: CSVVGHLNEKLFF; DNA: TGCAGCGTTGTTGGGCATCTCAATGAAAAACTGTTTTTT
V: TRBV20-1; size: .; J: TRBJ2-3; D: .; CDR3: CSARDPSRDTDTQYF; DNA: TGCAGTGCTAGAGATCCTTCGCGGGACACAGATACGCAGTATTTT
V: TRBV20-1; size: .; J: TRBJ2-1; D: .; CDR3: CSARDNRLMLSYNEQFF; DNA: TGCAGTGCTAGAGATAACAGATTAATGCTCTCCTACAATGAGCAGTTCTTC
V: TRBV2; size: .; J: TRBJ2-1; D: .; CDR3: CASSDGSPTEQFF; DNA: TGTGCCAGCAGTGACGGCAGCCCCACAGAGCAGTTCTTC
V: TRBV7-9; size: .; J: TRBJ2-7; D: TRBD1; CDR3: CASSPYIASGTGYEQYF; DNA: TGTGCCAGCAGCCCTTATATAGCCTCTGGGACAGGCTACGAGCAGTACTTC
V: TRBV29-1; size: .; J: TRBJ1-2; D: TRBD1; CDR3: CSVSRGRENGYTF; DNA: TGCAGCGTCTCCAGGGGGCGCGAGAATGGCTACACCTTC
V: TRBV12-3/TRBV12-4; size: .; J: TRBJ2-5; D: TRBD1; CDR3: CASSLELGQGPQETQYF; DNA: TGTGCCAGCAGTTTAGAGTTGGGACAGGGACCCCAAGAGACCCAGTACTTC
V: TRBV7-2; size: once; J: TRBJ2-7; D: .; CDR3: CASSLVSRTYEQYF; DNA: TGTGCCAGCAGCTTAGTTAGTAGGACCTACGAGCAGTACTTC
V: TRBV15; size: .; J: TRBJ2-4; D: .; CDR3: CATSDPKSTGKENIQYF; DNA: TGTGCCACCAGCGACCCAAAATCGACAGGCAAAGAAAACATTCAGTACTTC
V: TRBV20-1; size: .; J: TRBJ1-6; D: .; CDR3: CSAMSVGAEPLHF; DNA: TGCAGTGCTATGTCGGTGGGGGCAGAACCCCTCCACTTT
V: TRBV5-5; size: .; J: TRBJ2-5; D: .; CDR3: CASSSREYQETQYF; DNA: TGTGCCAGCAGCTCCCGGGAGTACCAAGAGACCCAGTACTTC
V: TRBV20-1; size: .; J: TRBJ2-3; D: .; CDR3: CSAEGGSGWGPDTQYF; DNA: TGCAGTGCTGAGGGGGGGAGTGGGTGGGGGCCAGATACGCAGTATTTT
V: TRBV12-3/TRBV12-4; size: .; J: TRBJ2-3; D: TRBD2; CDR3: CASSLASGGPHHGSADTQYF; DNA: TGTGCCAGCAGTTTAGCTAGCGGGGGGCCCCATCACGGGTCCGCAGATACGCAGTATTTT
V: TRBV20-1; size: .; J: TRBJ2-5; D: .; CDR3: CSARSRPVLETQYF; DNA: TGCAGTGCTAGGTCGCGGCCCGTGTTAGAGACCCAGTACTTC
V: TRBV4-1; size: few; J: TRBJ2-7; D: TRBD1; CDR3: CASSQTGTGVHEQYF; DNA: TGCGCCAGCAGCCAGACCGGGACAGGGGTCCACGAGCAGTACTTC
V: TRBV5-1; size: few; J: TRBJ2-7; D: TRBD2; CDR3: CASSSGLVIYEQYF; DNA: TGCGCCAGCAGCAGCGGACTAGTGATCTACGAGCAGTACTTC
V: TRBV6-5; size: .; J: TRBJ2-7; D: .; CDR3: CACSWAETGLAYEQYF; DNA: TGTGCCTGCAGTTGGGCCGAAACAGGGTTAGCCTACGAGCAGTACTTC
V: TRBV7-8; size: .; J: TRBJ2-3; D: .; CDR3: CASSLASSPTYRTDTQYF; DNA: TGTGCCAGCAGCTTAGCGTCATCACCAACTTATCGGACAGATACGCAGTATTTT
V: TRBV15; size: once; J: TRBJ2-5; D: .; CDR3: CATSRGLGGTQYF; DNA: TGTGCCACCAGCAGAGGCCTTGGGGGGACCCAGTACTTC
V: TRBV4-3; size: few; J: TRBJ1-2; D: .; CDR3: CASSQNSLYGYTF; DNA: TGCGCCAGCAGCCAGAACAGTCTGTATGGCTACACCTTC
V: TRBV6-1; size: .; J: TRBJ2-7; D: TRBD2; CDR3: CASSLVSGRAGYEQYF; DNA: TGTGCCAGCAGTTTGGTTAGCGGGAGGGCCGGGTACGAGCAGTACTTC
V: TRBV7-9; size: once; J: TRBJ2-5; D: .; CDR3: CASSLATGPHLETQYF; DNA: TGTGCCAGCAGCTTAGCTACAGGACCGCACCTAGAGACCCAGTACTTC
V: TRBV7-2; size: few; J: TRBJ1-5; D: .; CDR3: CASSTDSNQPQHF; DNA: TGTGCCAGCTCGACCGATAGCAATCAGCCCCAGCATTTT
V: TRBV6-5; size: .; J: TRBJ1-4; D: .; CDR3: CASSLTATNEKLFF; DNA: TGTGCCAGCAGTCTGACTGCAACTAATGAAAAACTGTTTTTT
V: TRBV7-2; size: few; J: TRBJ2-3; D: .; CDR3: CASSFQVERNTDTQYF; DNA: TGTGCCAGCAGCTTTCAAGTCGAGCGGAACACAGATACGCAGTATTTT
V: TRBV16; size: few; J: TRBJ2-1; D: .; CDR3: CASSQTGTDEQFF; DNA: TGTGCCAGCAGTCAAACCGGCACGGATGAGCAGTTCTTC
V: TRBV20-1; size: few; J: TRBJ2-7; D: .; CDR3: CSASGGTVEYEQYF; DNA: TGCAGTGCTAGCGGCGGGACGGTCGAATACGAGCAGTACTTC
V: TRBV4-3; size: .; J: TRBJ2-1; D: .; CDR3: CASSQAANSYNEQFF; DNA: TGCGCCAGCAGCCAAGCAGCTAATTCCTACAATGAGCAGTTCTTC